This T cell receptor (beta chain) was identified in a study of blood T cell repertoires in COVID-19. This clone was detected only a few times. Profiled with immunoSEQ multiplex PCR; TCRdb holds only in-frame clones, not every one. This sample has around 130,000 clones, with more than 70% found just once. With 6 bases clipped from V and 4 bases from J, the junction kept 10 bases outside the gene matches. Looked up from germline, CDR1 is SGHRS and CDR2 is YFSETQ. This CDR3 contains 15 residues. The TCR comes from a man aged 55 to 70 with acute or convalescent COVID-19. Sample: peripheral blood. The chain couples TRBV5-1 to TRBJ2-5, with 9 bases aligning to TRBD2. CDR3 sequence (DNA): TGCGCCAGCAAGGAGGGGACTAGCCTAAGAGAGACCCAGTACTTC. As protein: CASKEGTSLRETQYF.